The rows below give T cell receptor beta chains drawn from one sample of a study of T cell responses to AZD1222 COVID-19 vaccine. Measured with immunoSEQ multiplex PCR; TCRdb has only the in-frame clones, and not every one. The sample lists about 94,000 clones; around 84% were seen once. The specimen was peripheral blood, collected 28 days after the second AZD1222 dose. Receptor source: an adult who received the AZD1222 COVID-19 vaccine. CDR3s include the opening cysteine and the closing phenylalanine or tryptophan. D genes are given only for firm matches. Clone sizes are given selectively: once, few, many, or a class where the clone is expanded.

abundance: .
j_gene: TRBJ1-1
d_gene: .
v_gene: TRBV19
CDR3nt: TGTGCCAGTAGCCCCAGGCGGGTCTTCCTGAACACTGAAGCTTTCTTT
CDR3aa: CASSPRRVFLNTEAFF

abundance: .
j_gene: TRBJ2-2
d_gene: .
v_gene: TRBV19
CDR3nt: TGTGCCAGTAATGGGCTCAGAGGGTCCGGGGAGCTGTTTTTT
CDR3aa: CASNGLRGSGELFF

abundance: .
j_gene: TRBJ2-7
d_gene: .
v_gene: TRBV4-2
CDR3nt: TGTGCCAGCAGCCAAGGTAGGGGGTCCGAGCAGTACTTC
CDR3aa: CASSQGRGSEQYF

abundance: .
j_gene: TRBJ2-7
d_gene: .
v_gene: TRBV7-8
CDR3nt: TGTGCCAGCAGCCTAAAAGGTGGGGGAGAGCAGTACTTC
CDR3aa: CASSLKGGGEQYF

abundance: once
j_gene: TRBJ1-3
d_gene: .
v_gene: TRBV6-6
CDR3nt: TGTGCCAGCACGGCTCGGCACCTAGGAAACACCATATATTTT
CDR3aa: CASTARHLGNTIYF

abundance: .
j_gene: TRBJ1-4
d_gene: .
v_gene: TRBV14
CDR3nt: TGTGCCAGCAGCCAAGATCGGGGGGGGCTGTTTTTT
CDR3aa: CASSQDRGGLFF

abundance: once
j_gene: TRBJ1-2
d_gene: .
v_gene: TRBV29-1
CDR3nt: TGCAGCGTTTTACCGGACGGGAACTATGGCTACACCTTC
CDR3aa: CSVLPDGNYGYTF

abundance: .
j_gene: TRBJ2-3
d_gene: TRBD1
v_gene: TRBV6-4
CDR3nt: TGTGCCAGCAGTAGGGACAGGGAAGATACGCAGTATTTT
CDR3aa: CASSRDREDTQYF

abundance: .
j_gene: TRBJ1-1
d_gene: .
v_gene: TRBV5-4
CDR3nt: TGTGCCAGCAGCTTGGATTCGGGGGGGCCTGAAGCTTTCTTT
CDR3aa: CASSLDSGGPEAFF

abundance: .
j_gene: TRBJ2-1
d_gene: .
v_gene: TRBV30
CDR3nt: TGTGCCTGGAGTGAGGGAGCGGCTGAGCAGTTCTTC
CDR3aa: CAWSEGAAEQFF

abundance: .
j_gene: TRBJ2-7
d_gene: TRBD2
v_gene: TRBV7-8
CDR3nt: TGTGCCAGCAGCTTGGCTAGCGGATTCTCCTACGAGCAGTACTTC
CDR3aa: CASSLASGFSYEQYF

abundance: .
j_gene: TRBJ2-2
d_gene: .
v_gene: TRBV10-3
CDR3nt: TGTGCCATCAGTGAGTCCCCGTTGGCGTTGAACACCGGGGAGCTGTTTTTT
CDR3aa: CAISESPLALNTGELFF

abundance: .
j_gene: TRBJ1-2
d_gene: TRBD1
v_gene: TRBV6-4
CDR3nt: TGTGCCAGCAGACGGACAGGGGCTAACTATGGCTACACCTTC
CDR3aa: CASRRTGANYGYTF

abundance: .
j_gene: TRBJ1-2
d_gene: .
v_gene: TRBV12-3/TRBV12-4
CDR3nt: TGTGCCAGCAGTTTAGCGGCGAGATATGGCTACACCTTC
CDR3aa: CASSLAARYGYTF

abundance: .
j_gene: TRBJ2-1
d_gene: TRBD2
v_gene: TRBV5-1
CDR3nt: TGCGCCAGCAGCCCGGGGAGGGCTAGCGGAAACAATGAGCAGTTCTTC
CDR3aa: CASSPGRASGNNEQFF

abundance: .
j_gene: TRBJ2-7
d_gene: TRBD2
v_gene: TRBV6-4
CDR3nt: TGTGCCAGCAGTGACATTGCGGGAGACTACGAGCAGTACTTC
CDR3aa: CASSDIAGDYEQYF

abundance: .
j_gene: TRBJ2-2
d_gene: .
v_gene: TRBV27
CDR3nt: TGTGCCAGCAGTTTAGCGTCTTATCCCGGGGAGCTGTTTTTT
CDR3aa: CASSLASYPGELFF

abundance: .
j_gene: TRBJ2-2
d_gene: TRBD1
v_gene: TRBV6-5
CDR3nt: TGTGCCAGCAGTTATGACAGGGACACCGGGGAGCTGTTTTTT
CDR3aa: CASSYDRDTGELFF

abundance: .
j_gene: TRBJ2-5
d_gene: .
v_gene: TRBV29-1
CDR3nt: TGCAGCGTTGAAGATAGGGACCAGGGGACAGAGACCCAGTACTTC
CDR3aa: CSVEDRDQGTETQYF

abundance: few
j_gene: TRBJ2-7
d_gene: .
v_gene: TRBV19
CDR3nt: TGTGCCAGTAGCGGGTCTATCTCCTACGAGCAGTACTTC
CDR3aa: CASSGSISYEQYF

abundance: .
j_gene: TRBJ2-1
d_gene: TRBD2
v_gene: TRBV5-1
CDR3nt: TGCGCCAGCAGCTTGCCTAGCGGGAACAATGAGCAGTTCTTC
CDR3aa: CASSLPSGNNEQFF

abundance: .
j_gene: TRBJ1-5
d_gene: .
v_gene: TRBV6-5
CDR3nt: TGTGCCAGCAGTTACTCATCCGGCCAGCCCCAGCATTTT
CDR3aa: CASSYSSGQPQHF

abundance: .
j_gene: TRBJ2-7
d_gene: TRBD2
v_gene: TRBV7-2
CDR3nt: TGTGCCAGCAGCCAGACTAGCGGGAGATACGAGCAGTACTTC
CDR3aa: CASSQTSGRYEQYF

abundance: .
j_gene: TRBJ2-7
d_gene: TRBD1
v_gene: TRBV5-1
CDR3nt: TGCGCCAGCAGCTGGACAGGGAACGAGCAGTACTTC
CDR3aa: CASSWTGNEQYF

abundance: .
j_gene: TRBJ1-2
d_gene: TRBD1
v_gene: TRBV6-5
CDR3nt: TGTGCCAGCAGTTACTCGTCGACAGGGGGCGCAAGTGGCTACACCTTC
CDR3aa: CASSYSSTGGASGYTF

abundance: .
j_gene: TRBJ2-7
d_gene: .
v_gene: TRBV7-3
CDR3nt: TGTGCCAGCAGCCCCAGCGCCCGTAGCTCCTACGAGCAGTACTTC
CDR3aa: CASSPSARSSYEQYF

abundance: .
j_gene: TRBJ2-5
d_gene: TRBD2
v_gene: TRBV11-2
CDR3nt: TGTGCCAGCAGCTTAGGCGTCCAGCGGGGGGTTCAAGAGACCCAGTACTTC
CDR3aa: CASSLGVQRGVQETQYF

abundance: .
j_gene: TRBJ1-5
d_gene: TRBD1
v_gene: TRBV2
CDR3nt: TGTGCCAGCAGTGGGACAGGGTTTAATCAGCCCCAGCATTTT
CDR3aa: CASSGTGFNQPQHF

abundance: .
j_gene: TRBJ1-1
d_gene: .
v_gene: TRBV10-1
CDR3nt: TGCGCCAGCAGTGAAACAGTGAACACTGAAGCTTTCTTT
CDR3aa: CASSETVNTEAFF

abundance: .
j_gene: TRBJ2-3
d_gene: .
v_gene: TRBV6-5
CDR3nt: TGTGCCAGCAGCAATTTATTGGCATCTGATACGCAGTATTTT
CDR3aa: CASSNLLASDTQYF

abundance: .
j_gene: TRBJ2-7
d_gene: TRBD2
v_gene: TRBV3-1/TRBV3-2
CDR3nt: TGTGCCAGCAGCCAGGGAGCGGGGGACACCTACGAGCAGTACTTC
CDR3aa: CASSQGAGDTYEQYF

abundance: .
j_gene: TRBJ2-3
d_gene: .
v_gene: TRBV6-1
CDR3nt: TGTGACAGGCCTGGGGGAAATAGCACAGATACGCAGTATTTT
CDR3aa: CDRPGGNSTDTQYF

abundance: .
j_gene: TRBJ2-2
d_gene: .
v_gene: TRBV5-1
CDR3nt: TGCGCCAGCAGCCTTCAGACCGGGGAGCTGTTTTTT
CDR3aa: CASSLQTGELFF

abundance: .
j_gene: TRBJ1-5
d_gene: .
v_gene: TRBV27
CDR3nt: TGTGCCAGCAGTTTTGTGGGGGGCGGGCAGCCCCAGCATTTT
CDR3aa: CASSFVGGGQPQHF

abundance: once
j_gene: TRBJ2-3
d_gene: .
v_gene: TRBV28
CDR3nt: TGTGCCAGCAGTTCAGGACCGCAGCGGGATACGCAGTATTTT
CDR3aa: CASSSGPQRDTQYF

abundance: few
j_gene: TRBJ2-6
d_gene: .
v_gene: TRBV7-9
CDR3nt: TGTGCCAGCAGCTTTAGCCCTTTCTCTGGGGCCAACGTCCTGACTTTC
CDR3aa: CASSFSPFSGANVLTF

abundance: .
j_gene: TRBJ2-5
d_gene: .
v_gene: TRBV6-5
CDR3nt: TGTGCCAGCAGATACCCGTACCAAGAGACCCAGTACTTC
CDR3aa: CASRYPYQETQYF

abundance: .
j_gene: TRBJ2-1
d_gene: TRBD1
v_gene: TRBV7-6
CDR3nt: TGTGCCAGCAGCTTATTCACAGGGGTCTACAATGAGCAGTTCTTC
CDR3aa: CASSLFTGVYNEQFF

abundance: .
j_gene: TRBJ1-1
d_gene: .
v_gene: TRBV2
CDR3nt: TGTGCCAGCAGTGACAGGAATACGAACACTGAAGCTTTCTTT
CDR3aa: CASSDRNTNTEAFF

abundance: .
j_gene: TRBJ1-2
d_gene: .
v_gene: TRBV9
CDR3nt: TGTGCCAGCAGCGTAGAGTATGGGGGCGCTGGCTACACCTTC
CDR3aa: CASSVEYGGAGYTF

abundance: .
j_gene: TRBJ2-1
d_gene: .
v_gene: TRBV4-3
CDR3nt: TGCGCCAGCAGCCAAGTGGTGGGCAGCTCCTACAATGAGCAGTTCTTC
CDR3aa: CASSQVVGSSYNEQFF

abundance: .
j_gene: TRBJ2-7
d_gene: TRBD2
v_gene: TRBV5-1
CDR3nt: TGCGCCAGCAGCTTGCAACACGGACTAGCGGGGTACGAGCAGTACTTC
CDR3aa: CASSLQHGLAGYEQYF

abundance: .
j_gene: TRBJ2-5
d_gene: TRBD2
v_gene: TRBV11-3
CDR3nt: TGTGCCAGCAGCTTAGGGTTGCGGGGGGGCCCCGAGACCCAGTACTTC
CDR3aa: CASSLGLRGGPETQYF

abundance: .
j_gene: TRBJ1-2
d_gene: TRBD1
v_gene: TRBV9
CDR3nt: TGTGCCAGCAGCGTAGCTGAAGGGACAGGGCAGGGTGGCTACACCTTC
CDR3aa: CASSVAEGTGQGGYTF

abundance: .
j_gene: TRBJ2-1
d_gene: .
v_gene: TRBV29-1
CDR3nt: TGCAGCGTTGAATATACAGGGGACTTTGAGCAGTTCTTC
CDR3aa: CSVEYTGDFEQFF

abundance: once
j_gene: TRBJ1-4
d_gene: .
v_gene: TRBV2
CDR3nt: TGTGCCAGCAGCGCGTGGACGGACCCTACGATCGAAAAACTGTTTTTT
CDR3aa: CASSAWTDPTIEKLFF

abundance: .
j_gene: TRBJ1-1
d_gene: .
v_gene: TRBV5-5
CDR3nt: TGTGCCAGCAGCTCCCCCTTCGGGACTGAAGCTTTCTTT
CDR3aa: CASSSPFGTEAFF

abundance: .
j_gene: TRBJ1-2
d_gene: TRBD1
v_gene: TRBV15
CDR3nt: TGTGCCACCTCAGCCTACAGGGGGCGACCCTATGGCTACACCTTC
CDR3aa: CATSAYRGRPYGYTF

abundance: once
j_gene: TRBJ2-1
d_gene: .
v_gene: TRBV27
CDR3nt: TGTGCCAGCACCTCTCTAGGACCGTACAATGAGCAGTTCTTC
CDR3aa: CASTSLGPYNEQFF